These T cell receptor beta chains were read from a single sample in a study of shared clonotypes between healthy human individuals. Method: immunoSEQ multiplex PCR; TCRdb's copy keeps in-frame clones and lacks some. This sample yields some 2,000,000 clones, of which approximately 96% are seen a single time; around 0.13% belongs to the top ten. Material for sequencing was naive CD4+ T cells sorted from blood. These receptors all stem from a man between 18 and 35 years old in good health. The CDR3 runs from the conserved cysteine through the conserved F or W.

cdr3_aa j_call v_call cdr3_length
CASSPSTSGMYNEQFF TRBJ2-1 TRBV28 16
CASSLYSTGQVEQFF TRBJ2-1 TRBV11-2 15
CASSESVAREQYF TRBJ2-7 TRBV10-1 13
CASSLVGGSILSGNTIYF TRBJ1-3 TRBV7-2 18
CASGKDGNSPLHF TRBJ1-6 TRBV28 13
CASSPGLAVGVIEQFF TRBJ2-1 TRBV27 16
CASSLGGNTEAFF TRBJ1-1 TRBV5-5 13
CASSSLPGYTF TRBJ1-2 TRBV28 11
CAISSLGTSGRAGNEQFF TRBJ2-1 TRBV10-3 18
CASSEDSYNSPLHF TRBJ1-6 TRBV7-3 14
CASSRPGTYYEQYF TRBJ2-7 TRBV6-1 14
CAISDTPNTGELFF TRBJ2-2 TRBV10-3 14
CASSGRGGFTETQYF TRBJ2-5 TRBV9 15
CASSRDSNYGYTF TRBJ1-2 TRBV10-2 13
CASWAGYQPQHF TRBJ1-5 TRBV6-1 12
CASSYSSGSSETQYF TRBJ2-5 TRBV6-5 15
CASSLARAGETQYF TRBJ2-5 TRBV5-4 14
CASSRDRGILSYEQYF TRBJ2-7 TRBV28 16
CASSSFRGSYGYTF TRBJ1-2 TRBV27 14
CASRGGVNTEAFF TRBJ1-1 TRBV28 13
CSVDSSSSGNTIYF TRBJ1-3 TRBV29-1 14
CASSLIQGHHEQYF TRBJ2-7 TRBV28 14
CASSHRELDYNEQFF TRBJ2-1 TRBV4-1 15
CASSLVAPQRGPNTGELFF TRBJ2-2 TRBV5-1 19
CASRDRGPPPLHF TRBJ1-6 TRBV6-1 13
CAISRGLGPLEAFF TRBJ1-1 TRBV10-3 14
CASSARTGLLMNTEAFF TRBJ1-1 TRBV9 17
CASIQGILSQPQHF TRBJ1-5 TRBV28 14
CASSLAGTGYEQYF TRBJ2-7 TRBV5-4 14
CASSRGGNIQYF TRBJ2-4 TRBV27 12